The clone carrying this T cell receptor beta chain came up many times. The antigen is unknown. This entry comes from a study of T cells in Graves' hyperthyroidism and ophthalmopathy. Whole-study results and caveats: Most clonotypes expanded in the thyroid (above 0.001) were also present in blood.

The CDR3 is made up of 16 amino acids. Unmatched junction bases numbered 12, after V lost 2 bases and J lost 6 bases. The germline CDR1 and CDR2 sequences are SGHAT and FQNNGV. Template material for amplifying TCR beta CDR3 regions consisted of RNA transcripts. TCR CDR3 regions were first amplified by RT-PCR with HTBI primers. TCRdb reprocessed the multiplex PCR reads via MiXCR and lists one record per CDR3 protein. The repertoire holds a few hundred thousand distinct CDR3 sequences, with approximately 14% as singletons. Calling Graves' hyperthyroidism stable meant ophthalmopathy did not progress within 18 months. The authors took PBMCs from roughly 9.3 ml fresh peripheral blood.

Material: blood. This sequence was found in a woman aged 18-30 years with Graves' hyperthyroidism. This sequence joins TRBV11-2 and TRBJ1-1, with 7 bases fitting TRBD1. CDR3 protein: CASSLLGGQRFAEAFF. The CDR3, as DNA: TGTGCCAGCAGCTTACTAGGGGGACAGAGGTTCGCTGAAGCTTTCTTT.